The clone carrying this T cell receptor (beta chain) has only a few counts. Its target is not known. Naive CD8 T cells were sorted as CD8+CD4-CCR7+CD45RA+. This record belongs to a study of molecular identifiers for immune sequencing clone quantification. The overall study: In replicates, RNA from roughly 18,000 or 92,000 naive CD8 cells was split five ways, four sequenced. Findings of the study overall: Highly expanded clone sizes could be underestimated by identical TCR molecules that share a barcode.

The V gene's germline CDR1 is LGHNA and CDR2 YSLEER. CDR3 size: 15 residues. V shed 1 base and J shed 9 bases, with 17 bases lying between them. Previously described methods and listed TCR primers produced bulk TCR libraries. From the PCR reads, TCRdb called clonotypes with MiXCR, one entry per CDR3 protein. The sample includes hundreds of thousands of distinct CDR3 sequences, less than 30% of them seen just once. The source is a human donor in good health. Some libraries in this study had Jurkat cell RNA spiked in. Sequencing was done on a sample of naive CD8+ T cells from blood, with Jurkat cell RNA spiked in. Sample subset: FACS-sorted CD8+CD4-CCR7+CD45RA+ naive T cells. The V call is TRBV4-3, the J call TRBJ2-3; D might be TRBD2 (6 bases). The chain's CDR3 is CASSQGLGGAETQYF. The CDR3 DNA reads TGCGCCAGCAGCCAAGGTCTCGGCGGGGCGGAGACGCAGTATTTT.